The 17 T cell receptor beta chains in this list originate from one sample, sequenced in a study of shared clonotypes between healthy human individuals. Assay: immunoSEQ multiplex PCR; the TCRdb copy retains only in-frame clones and omits some. The sample contains about 800,000 clones, just over 95% of which appear only once. The naive CD8 fraction comprised CD45RO-negative cells positively selected for CCR7 and excluded terminally differentiated effector memory CD45RA+ cells. The source material was naive CD8+ T cells sorted from blood. These receptors were obtained from a man in his thirties or forties in good health.

The CDR3 protein is CASSQAGQDSGNTIYF. CDR3 sequence (DNA): TGCGCCAGCAGCCAAGCGGGACAGGACTCTGGAAACACCATATATTTT. The gene calls are TRBV4-3 and TRBJ1-3; 8 positions match TRBD1. The germline gives CDR1 LGHNA, CDR2 YSLEER. The V segment lost 1 base and the J segment 0 bases; nucleotides outside the gene matches: 2. The CDR3 totals 16 residues.

Concerning this clone: With a much larger clone just one base away, this may be a read error. The V call is TRBV5-4, the J call TRBJ2-3; D is unresolved. V was shortened by 3 bases and J by 2 bases, with 1 base between the two germline ends. CDR1 is SGHNT and CDR2 is YYREEE in the germline V gene (reference sequence). The CDR3 is 11 residues long. DNA of the CDR3: TGTGCCAGCAGCTACACAGATACGCAGTATTTT. Translated, it gives CASSYTDTQYF.

The chain is built from TRBV13 and TRBJ2-3; a possible D gene is TRBD2 (7 bases). V gave up 5 bases and J gave up 4 bases, with 16 bases separating them. The germline V gene encodes CDR1 PRHDT and CDR2 FYEKMQ (reference sequence). The CDR3 runs to 15 residues. The CDR3 loop reads CASSPRGRESDTQYF. The CDR3 coding sequence is TGTGCCAGCAGCCCCCGGGGGCGGGAGTCAGATACGCAGTATTTT.

The chain is built from TRBV7-9 and TRBJ2-1, with D uncertain. Trimming stripped 1 base from V and 6 bases from J, with 10 bases between. CDR3 length equals 14 residues. In germline, CDR1 is SEHNR, CDR2 FQNEAQ (reference sequence). The CDR3 here is CASSLETDPNEQFF. CDR3 bases: TGTGCCAGCAGCTTAGAAACAGATCCCAATGAGCAGTTCTTC.

CDR3 DNA: TGTGCCAGCAGACTTACCCTAGGAAGCACAGATACGCAGTATTTT. Its translation: CASRLTLGSTDTQYF. V gene TRBV28 combines with J gene TRBJ2-3; D gene uncertain. V lost 6 bases and J lost 0, with 13 bases in between. The CDR3 is made up of 15 amino acids. Germline V gene lookup returns CDR1 MDHEN and CDR2 SYDVKM.

This chain connects TRBV4-1 to TRBJ2-7, with a possible D match to TRBD2 (6 bases). V shed 3 bases and J shed 1 base, with 13 bases lying between them. The CDR3 spans 15 residues. Germline lookup yields CDR1 MGHRA and CDR2 YSYEKL. The CDR3 DNA is TGCGCCAGCAGCCATGGGATCGGGACTTCCTACGAGCAGTACTTC. It encodes CASSHGIGTSYEQYF.

The chain joins TRBV7-9 to TRBJ2-7; TRBD2 matches at 11 bases. CDR1 is SEHNR and CDR2 is FQNEAQ in the germline V gene (reference sequence). The CDR3 runs to 15 residues. Germline trimming cut 4 bases from V and 2 bases from J; bases unmatched to any gene: 4. This chain's CDR3 is CASSSGLAEAYEQYF. Written as DNA, the CDR3 is TGTGCCAGCAGCTCGGGACTAGCGGAGGCCTACGAGCAGTACTTC.

J is TRBJ2-1 and V is TRBV25-1, with D possibly TRBD2 on 6 matching bases. CDR1 MGHDK and CDR2 SYGVNS come from the germline V gene. Trimming took 5 bases from V and 8 from J, leaving 13 bases between them. The CDR3 totals 13 residues. CDR3 coding DNA: TGTGCCAGCAGTCTCGGGGGTCGGGATGAGCAGTTCTTC. Its translation: CASSLGGRDEQFF. Looking up the rest from reference TRBV25-1 and TRBJ2-1 gives the full variable domain: EADIYQTPRYLVIGTGKKITLECSQTMGHDKMYWYQQDPGMELHLIHYSYGVNSTEKGDLSSESTVSRIRTEHFPLTLESARPSHTSQYLCASSLGGRDEQFFGPGTRLTVL.

The rearrangement uses TRBV5-6 and TRBJ1-5, with D uncertain. Germline V gene data show CDR1 as SGHDT and CDR2 as YYEEEE. V lost 4 bases to trimming and J lost 0 bases, with 17 bases between them. This CDR3 comprises 17 residues. CDR3 DNA: TGTGCCAGCAGCCTGAAAAGGGTTTCTTTTAGCAATCAGCCCCAGCATTTT. Protein sequence: CASSLKRVSFSNQPQHF.

This clone was seen just once. This chain links TRBV4-1 with TRBJ2-3; 13 nucleotides match TRBD2. Germline V gives CDR1 MGHRA, CDR2 YSYEKL. V shed 1 base, J shed 2 bases, and the junction held 18 bases outside the gene matches. The CDR3 extends over 22 amino acids. The DNA for the CDR3 is TGCGCCAGCAGCCAAGTTACTGTGGGCCTGGGGACTAGCGGGGCCGACACAGATACGCAGTATTTT. Translated, it gives CASSQVTVGLGTSGADTDTQYF.

The chain combines TRBV9 with TRBJ2-7; D is perhaps TRBD2 (6 bases). CDR1 is SGDLS and CDR2 is YYNGEE in the germline V gene. This CDR3 comprises 14 residues. V was shortened by 4 bases and J by 3 bases, with 14 bases between the two germline ends. The CDR3 spells CASSPRETGYEQYF. The CDR3, as DNA: TGTGCCAGCAGCCCCCGGGAGACTGGCTACGAGCAGTACTTC.

The chain joins TRBV7-9 to TRBJ2-7; possibly TRBD1 for D (7 bases). The CDR3 spans 14 residues. The V gene lost 5 bases and the J gene lost 10 bases, with 21 bases spanning the gap. Germline assignment: CDR1 SEHNR and CDR2 FQNEAQ (reference sequence). The chain's CDR3 is CASSPAGQPTDQYF. In DNA, the CDR3 is TGTGCCAGCAGCCCGGCGGGACAGCCCACCGATCAGTACTTC.

As to this clone: The germline gene is not matched at one end of the junction; a read error may be the cause. The rearrangement joins TRBV29-1 to TRBJ2-7, with D possibly TRBD2 on 7 matching bases. The CDR3 is 13 amino acids. Germline CDR1 SQVTM, CDR2 ANQGSEA. CDR3 loop: CSVVGGLSNEQYF. The CDR3, as DNA: TGCAGCGTTGTCGGGGGGCTCTCCAACGAGCAGTACTTC.

This chain uses TRBV10-2 with TRBJ2-7; D may correspond to TRBD1 or TRBD2 (6 bases each). Germline CDR1 and CDR2: WSHSY and SAAADI. The CDR3 is 16 amino acids. V was cut by 3 bases and J by 2 bases, with 17 bases left in between. CDR3 sequence: CASSEPGDSVAYEQYF. The CDR3 nucleotides are TGCGCCAGCAGTGAACCAGGGGACTCCGTGGCCTACGAGCAGTACTTC.

The chain combines TRBV7-3 with TRBJ2-1; no definite D call. This CDR3 is 16 amino acids long. The V gene's germline CDR1 is SGHTA and CDR2 FQGTGA. Trimming stripped 5 bases from V and 8 bases from J, with 22 bases between. In DNA, the CDR3 is TGTGCCAGCAGCCCCCTGTCTGGGCCGGGCCGGGATGAGCAGTTCTTC. It codes for CASSPLSGPGRDEQFF. The full variable domain, its missing parts supplied by reference TRBV7-3 and TRBJ2-1, is GAGVSQTPSNKVTEKGKYVELRCDPISGHTALYWYRQSLGQGPEFLIYFQGTGAADDSGLPNDRFFAVRPEGSVSTLKIQRTERGDSAVYLCASSPLSGPGRDEQFFGPGTRLTVL.

The chain uses TRBV19 and TRBJ2-7; 8 positions agree with TRBD2. Losses at the gene ends were 5 bases for V and 2 bases for J; bases not matched to a gene: 5. The CDR3 runs to 14 residues. From germline, CDR1 is LNHDA and CDR2 SQIVND (reference sequence). The CDR3: CASSPGGGPYEQYF. CDR3 sequence (DNA): TGTGCCAGTAGTCCCGGGGGGGGCCCCTACGAGCAGTACTTC. Filled out from reference TRBV19 and TRBJ2-7, the complete variable domain reads DGGITQSPKYLFRKEGQNVTLSCEQNLNHDAMYWYRQDPGQGLRLIYYSQIVNDFQKGDIAEGYSVSREKKESFPLTVTSAQKNPTAFYLCASSPGGGPYEQYFGPGTRLTVT.

The chain has TRBV2 and TRBJ2-2, with 11 nucleotides matching TRBD1. Trimming cost V 5 bases and J 4 bases; bases outside gene matches: 3. There are 15 residues in the CDR3. Germline V gene data show CDR1 as SNHLY and CDR2 as FYNNEI. The CDR3, as DNA: TGTGCCAGCAGTCGGGGGACAGGGGGCACCGGGGAGCTGTTTTTT. This sequence encodes CASSRGTGGTGELFF.